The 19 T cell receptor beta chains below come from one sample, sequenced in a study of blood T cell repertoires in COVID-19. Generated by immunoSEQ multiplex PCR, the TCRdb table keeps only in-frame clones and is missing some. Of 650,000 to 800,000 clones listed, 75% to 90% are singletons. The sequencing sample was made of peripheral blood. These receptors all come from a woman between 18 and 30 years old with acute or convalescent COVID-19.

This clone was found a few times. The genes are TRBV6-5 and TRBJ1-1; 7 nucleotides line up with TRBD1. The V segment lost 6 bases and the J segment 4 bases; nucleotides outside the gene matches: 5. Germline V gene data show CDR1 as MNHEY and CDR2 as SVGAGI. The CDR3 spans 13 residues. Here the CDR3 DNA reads TGTGCCAGCAGATTGACAGGGCCCACTGAAGCTTTCTTT. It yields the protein CASRLTGPTEAFF.

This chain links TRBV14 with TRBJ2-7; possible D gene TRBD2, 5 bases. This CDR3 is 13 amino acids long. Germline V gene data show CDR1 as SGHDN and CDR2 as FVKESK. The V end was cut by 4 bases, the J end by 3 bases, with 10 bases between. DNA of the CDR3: TGTGCCAGCAGCCCCCTCGGACTCTACGAGCAGTACTTC. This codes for CASSPLGLYEQYF.

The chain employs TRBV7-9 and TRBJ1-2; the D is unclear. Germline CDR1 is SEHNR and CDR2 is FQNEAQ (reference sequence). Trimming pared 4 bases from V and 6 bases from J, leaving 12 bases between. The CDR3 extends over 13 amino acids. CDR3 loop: CASSSSGEDGYTF. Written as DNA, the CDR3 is TGTGCCAGCAGCTCAAGCGGAGAGGATGGCTACACCTTC.

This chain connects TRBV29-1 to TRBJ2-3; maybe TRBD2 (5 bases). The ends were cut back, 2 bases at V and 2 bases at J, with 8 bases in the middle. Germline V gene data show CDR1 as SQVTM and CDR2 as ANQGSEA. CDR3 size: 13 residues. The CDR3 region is CSVESGYTDTQYF. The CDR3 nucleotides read TGCAGCGTTGAAAGCGGATACACAGATACGCAGTATTTT.

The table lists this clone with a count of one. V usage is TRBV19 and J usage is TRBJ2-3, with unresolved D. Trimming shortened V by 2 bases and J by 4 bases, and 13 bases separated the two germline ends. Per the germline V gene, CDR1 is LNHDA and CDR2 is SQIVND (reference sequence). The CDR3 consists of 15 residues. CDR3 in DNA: TGTGCCAGTAGTATAAGTATCGGGTCAGCAGATACGCAGTATTTT. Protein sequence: CASSISIGSADTQYF.

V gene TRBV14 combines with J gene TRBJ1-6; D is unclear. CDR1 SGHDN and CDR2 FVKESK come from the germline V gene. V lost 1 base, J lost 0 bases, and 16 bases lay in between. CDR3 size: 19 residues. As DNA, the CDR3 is TGTGCCAGCAGCCAAGGTTACGTCGCGGAAAGCTCCTATAATTCACCCCTCCACTTT. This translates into CASSQGYVAESSYNSPLHF.

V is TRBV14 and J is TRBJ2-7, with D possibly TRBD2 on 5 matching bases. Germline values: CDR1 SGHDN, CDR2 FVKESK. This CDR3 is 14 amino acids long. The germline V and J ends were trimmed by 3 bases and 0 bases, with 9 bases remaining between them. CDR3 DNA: TGTGCCAGCAGCCACATCGACTACTCCTACGAGCAGTACTTC. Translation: CASSHIDYSYEQYF. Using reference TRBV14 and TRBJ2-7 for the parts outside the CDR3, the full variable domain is EAGVTQFPSHSVIEKGQTVTLRCDPISGHDNLYWYRRVMGKEIKFLLHFVKESKQDESGMPNNRFLAERTGGTYSTLKVQPAELEDSGVYFCASSHIDYSYEQYFGPGTRLTVT.

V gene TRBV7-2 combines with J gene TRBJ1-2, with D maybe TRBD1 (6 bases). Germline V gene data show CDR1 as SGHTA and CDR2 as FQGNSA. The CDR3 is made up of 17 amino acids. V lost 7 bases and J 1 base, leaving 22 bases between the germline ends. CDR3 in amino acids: CASNAPRTASDNYGYTF. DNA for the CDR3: TGTGCCAGCAACGCACCTCGGACAGCTTCAGATAACTATGGCTACACCTTC. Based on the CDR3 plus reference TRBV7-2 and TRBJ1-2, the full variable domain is GAGVSQSPSNKVTEKGKDVELRCDPISGHTALYWYRQSLGQGLEFLIYFQGNSAPDKSGLPSDRFSAERTGGSVSTLTIQRTQQEDSAVYLCASNAPRTASDNYGYTFGSGTRLTVV.

The CDR3 loop reads CSARTGNNYGYTF. CDR3 sequence (DNA): TGCAGCGCTCGGACAGGGAATAACTATGGCTACACCTTC. This chain uses TRBV29-1 with TRBJ1-2, with 8 bases lining up with TRBD1. This CDR3 is built from 13 residues. CDR1 and CDR2 from the germline V gene are SQVTM and ANQGSEA. With 7 bases clipped from V and 1 base from J, the junction kept 5 bases outside the gene matches.

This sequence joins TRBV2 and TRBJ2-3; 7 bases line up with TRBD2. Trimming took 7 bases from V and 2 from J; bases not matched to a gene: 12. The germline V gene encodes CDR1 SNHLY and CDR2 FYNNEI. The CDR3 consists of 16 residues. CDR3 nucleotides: TGTGCCAGCACCTCACCCCGGGACTATTTCACAGATACGCAGTATTTT. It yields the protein CASTSPRDYFTDTQYF. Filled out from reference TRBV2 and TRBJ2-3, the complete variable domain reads EPEVTQTPSHQVTQMGQEVILRCVPISNHLYFYWYRQILGQKVEFLVSFYNNEISEKSEIFDDQFSVERPDGSNFTLKIRSTKLEDSAMYFCASTSPRDYFTDTQYFGPGTRLTVL.

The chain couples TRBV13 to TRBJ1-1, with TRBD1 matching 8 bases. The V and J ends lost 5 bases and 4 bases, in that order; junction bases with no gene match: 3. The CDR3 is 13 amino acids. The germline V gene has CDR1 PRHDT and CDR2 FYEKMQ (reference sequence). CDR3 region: CASSLTGATEAFF. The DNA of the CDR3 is TGTGCCAGCAGCCTGACAGGGGCCACTGAAGCTTTCTTT.

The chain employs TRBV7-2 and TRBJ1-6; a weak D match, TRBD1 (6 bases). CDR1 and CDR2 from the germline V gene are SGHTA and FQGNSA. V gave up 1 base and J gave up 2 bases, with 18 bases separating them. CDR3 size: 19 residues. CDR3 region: CASSLGAEGRGTYNSPLHF. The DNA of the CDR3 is TGTGCCAGCAGCTTAGGGGCAGAGGGAAGGGGGACCTATAATTCACCCCTCCACTTT.

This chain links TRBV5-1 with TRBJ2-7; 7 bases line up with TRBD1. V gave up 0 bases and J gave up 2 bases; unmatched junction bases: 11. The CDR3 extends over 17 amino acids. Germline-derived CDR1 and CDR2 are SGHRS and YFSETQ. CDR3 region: CASSLDRGITLTYEQYF. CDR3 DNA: TGCGCCAGCAGCTTGGACAGGGGAATCACCCTCACCTACGAGCAGTACTTC.

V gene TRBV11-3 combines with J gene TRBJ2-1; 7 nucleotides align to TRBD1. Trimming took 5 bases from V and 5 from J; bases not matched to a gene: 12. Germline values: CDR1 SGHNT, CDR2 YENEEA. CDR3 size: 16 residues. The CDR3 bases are TGTGCCAGCAGCCGAATGGGACAGATCCCCGACAATGAGCAGTTCTTC. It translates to CASSRMGQIPDNEQFF.

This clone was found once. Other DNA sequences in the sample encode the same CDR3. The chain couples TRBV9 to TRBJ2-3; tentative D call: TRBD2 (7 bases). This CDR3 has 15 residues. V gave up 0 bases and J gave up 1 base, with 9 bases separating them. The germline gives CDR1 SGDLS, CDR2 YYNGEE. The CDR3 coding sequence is TGTGCCAGCAGCGTAGGGGGGGGCGGCACAGATACGCAGTATTTT. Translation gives CASSVGGGGTDTQYF.

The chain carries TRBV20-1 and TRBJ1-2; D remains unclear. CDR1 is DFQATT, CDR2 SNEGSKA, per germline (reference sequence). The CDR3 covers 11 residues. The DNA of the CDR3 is TGCAACGCTGGAAGCGGCTATGGCTACACCTTC. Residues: CNAGSGYGYTF.

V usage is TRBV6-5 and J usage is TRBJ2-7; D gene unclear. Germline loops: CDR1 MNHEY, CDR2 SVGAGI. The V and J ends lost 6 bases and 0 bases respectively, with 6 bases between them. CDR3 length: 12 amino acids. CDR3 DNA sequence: TGTGCCAGCAGACAGAGCTCCTACGAGCAGTACTTC. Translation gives CASRQSSYEQYF.

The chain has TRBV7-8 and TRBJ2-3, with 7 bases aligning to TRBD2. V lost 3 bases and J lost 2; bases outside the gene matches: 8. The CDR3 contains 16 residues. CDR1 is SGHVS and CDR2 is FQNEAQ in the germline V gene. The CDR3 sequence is CASSFLTREPTDTQYF. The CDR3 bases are TGTGCCAGCAGCTTCCTGACGCGGGAGCCCACAGATACGCAGTATTTT.

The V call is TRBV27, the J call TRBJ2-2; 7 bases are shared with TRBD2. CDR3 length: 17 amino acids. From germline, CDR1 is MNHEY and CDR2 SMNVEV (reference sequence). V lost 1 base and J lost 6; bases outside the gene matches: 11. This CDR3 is CASSLWGGTQFAGELFF. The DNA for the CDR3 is TGTGCCAGCAGTTTATGGGGGGGGACTCAATTCGCCGGGGAGCTGTTTTTT.